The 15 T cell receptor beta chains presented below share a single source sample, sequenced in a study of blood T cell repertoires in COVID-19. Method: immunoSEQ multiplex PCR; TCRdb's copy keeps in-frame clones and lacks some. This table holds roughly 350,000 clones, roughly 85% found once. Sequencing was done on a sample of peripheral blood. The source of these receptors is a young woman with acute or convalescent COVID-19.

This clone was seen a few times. The CDR3 loop is CASSSKTGRTEAFF. CDR3 in DNA: TGTGCCAGCAGCTCTAAGACAGGACGAACTGAAGCTTTCTTT. The chain recombines TRBV9 with TRBJ1-1; perhaps TRBD1 as D (6 bases). Between the trimmed V and J ends, which lost 4 bases and 5 bases, there was a span of 15 bases. The length of the CDR3 is 14 residues. CDR1 SGDLS and CDR2 YYNGEE come from the germline V gene. The variable domain in full, completed from reference TRBV9 and TRBJ1-1, reads DSGVTQTPKHLITATGQRVTLRCSPRSGDLSVYWYQQSLDQGLQFLIQYYNGEERAKGNILERFSAQQFPDLHSELNLSSLELGDSALYFCASSSKTGRTEAFFGQGTRLTVV.

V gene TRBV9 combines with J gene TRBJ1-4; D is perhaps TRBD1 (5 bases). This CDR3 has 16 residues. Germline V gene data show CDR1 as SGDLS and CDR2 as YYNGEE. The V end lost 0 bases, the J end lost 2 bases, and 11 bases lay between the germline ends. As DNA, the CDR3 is TGTGCCAGCAGCGTAGGGGGCGTGCATACTAATGAAAAACTGTTTTTT. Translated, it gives CASSVGGVHTNEKLFF.

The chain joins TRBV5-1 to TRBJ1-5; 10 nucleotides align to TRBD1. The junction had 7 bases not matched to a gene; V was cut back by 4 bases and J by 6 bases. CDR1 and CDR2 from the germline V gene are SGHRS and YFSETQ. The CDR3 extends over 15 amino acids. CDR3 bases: TGCGCCAGCAGCGAGGGACAGGGGCAGGGTCAGCCCCAGCATTTT. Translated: CASSEGQGQGQPQHF.

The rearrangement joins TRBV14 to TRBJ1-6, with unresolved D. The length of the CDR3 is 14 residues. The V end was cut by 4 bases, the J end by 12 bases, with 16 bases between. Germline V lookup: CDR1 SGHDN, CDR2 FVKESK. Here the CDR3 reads CASSPGDWGGPLHF. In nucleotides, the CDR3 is TGTGCCAGCAGCCCCGGGGATTGGGGAGGACCCCTCCACTTT.

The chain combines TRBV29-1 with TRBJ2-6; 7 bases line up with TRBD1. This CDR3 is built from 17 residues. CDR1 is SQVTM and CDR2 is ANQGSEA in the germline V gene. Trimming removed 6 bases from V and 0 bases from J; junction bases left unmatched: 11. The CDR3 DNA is TGCAGCGTAATATCCGGGACAGAGCTCTCTGGGGCCAACGTCCTGACTTTC. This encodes CSVISGTELSGANVLTF.

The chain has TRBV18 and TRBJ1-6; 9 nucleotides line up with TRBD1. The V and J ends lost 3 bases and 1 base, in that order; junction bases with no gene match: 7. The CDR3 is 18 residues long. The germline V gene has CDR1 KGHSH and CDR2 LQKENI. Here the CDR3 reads CASSPPGTGRSYNSPLHF. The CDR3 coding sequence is TGTGCCAGCTCACCCCCCGGGACAGGGAGATCCTATAATTCACCCCTCCACTTT.

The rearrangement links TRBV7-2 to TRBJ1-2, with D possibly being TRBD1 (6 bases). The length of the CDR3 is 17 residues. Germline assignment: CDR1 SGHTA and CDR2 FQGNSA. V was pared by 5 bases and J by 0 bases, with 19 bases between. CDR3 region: CASSPRRVTGANYGYTF. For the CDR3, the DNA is TGTGCCAGCAGCCCCCGTCGGGTGACAGGAGCTAACTATGGCTACACCTTC.

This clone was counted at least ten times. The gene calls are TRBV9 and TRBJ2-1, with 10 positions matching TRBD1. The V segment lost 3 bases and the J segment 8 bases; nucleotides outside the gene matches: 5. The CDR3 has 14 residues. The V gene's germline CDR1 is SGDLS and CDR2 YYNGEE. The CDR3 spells CASSAGQGWDEQFF. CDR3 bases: TGTGCCAGCAGCGCGGGACAGGGGTGGGATGAGCAGTTCTTC.

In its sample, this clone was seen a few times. CDR3 in amino acids: CASSTLGTSGVNEQFF. In DNA form, the CDR3 reads TGTGCCAGTAGCACCCTTGGGACTAGCGGTGTAAATGAGCAGTTCTTC. The rearrangement uses TRBV19 and TRBJ2-1, with 11 bases aligning to TRBD2. Germline V lookup: CDR1 LNHDA, CDR2 SQIVND (reference sequence). Trimming removed 6 bases from V and 7 bases from J; junction bases left unmatched: 11. The CDR3 sequence is 16 residues long.

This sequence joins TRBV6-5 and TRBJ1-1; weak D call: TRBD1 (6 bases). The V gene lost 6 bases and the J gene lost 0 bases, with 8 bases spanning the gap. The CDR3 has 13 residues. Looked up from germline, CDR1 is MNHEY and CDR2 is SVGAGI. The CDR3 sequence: CASRGQMNTEAFF. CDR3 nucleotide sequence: TGTGCCAGCAGAGGACAGATGAACACTGAAGCTTTCTTT.

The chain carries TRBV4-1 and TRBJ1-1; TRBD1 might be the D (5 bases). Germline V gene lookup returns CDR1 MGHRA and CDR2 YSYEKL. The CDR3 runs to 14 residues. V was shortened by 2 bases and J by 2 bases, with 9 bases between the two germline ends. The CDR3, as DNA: TGCGCCAGCAGCCAATCAACAGGTAACACTGAAGCTTTCTTT. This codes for CASSQSTGNTEAFF.

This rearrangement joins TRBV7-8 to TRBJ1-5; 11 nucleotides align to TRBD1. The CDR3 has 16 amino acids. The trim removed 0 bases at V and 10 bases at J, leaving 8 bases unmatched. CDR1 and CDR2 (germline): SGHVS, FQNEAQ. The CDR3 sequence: CASSLAKGQGVLPQHF. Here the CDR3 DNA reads TGTGCCAGCAGCTTAGCTAAGGGACAGGGGGTATTACCCCAGCATTTT. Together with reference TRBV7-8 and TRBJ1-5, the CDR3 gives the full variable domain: GAGVSQSPRYKVAKRGQDVALRCDPISGHVSLFWYQQALGQGPEFLTYFQNEAQLDKSGLPSDRFFAERPEGSVSTLKIQRTQQEDSAVYLCASSLAKGQGVLPQHFGDGTRLSIL.

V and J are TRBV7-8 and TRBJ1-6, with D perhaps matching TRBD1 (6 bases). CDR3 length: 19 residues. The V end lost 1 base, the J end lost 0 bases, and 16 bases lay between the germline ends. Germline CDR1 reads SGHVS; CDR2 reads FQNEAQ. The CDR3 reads CASSLEGEQGSSYNSPLHF. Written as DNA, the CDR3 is TGTGCCAGCAGCTTAGAAGGGGAACAGGGAAGCTCCTATAATTCACCCCTCCACTTT.

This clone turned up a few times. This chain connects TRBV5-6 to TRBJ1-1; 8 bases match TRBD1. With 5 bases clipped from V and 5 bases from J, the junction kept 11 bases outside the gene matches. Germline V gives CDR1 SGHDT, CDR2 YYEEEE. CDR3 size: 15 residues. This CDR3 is CASSYDTTGGTEAFF. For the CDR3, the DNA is TGTGCCAGCAGTTATGACACTACAGGGGGGACTGAAGCTTTCTTT.

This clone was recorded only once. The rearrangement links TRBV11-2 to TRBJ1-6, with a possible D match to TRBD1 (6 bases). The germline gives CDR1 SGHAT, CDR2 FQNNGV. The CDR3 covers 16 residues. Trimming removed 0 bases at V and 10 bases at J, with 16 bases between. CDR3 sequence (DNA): TGTGCCAGCAGCTTAGATGTAGGGGGGGGCAACTCACCCCTCCACTTT. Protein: CASSLDVGGGNSPLHF.